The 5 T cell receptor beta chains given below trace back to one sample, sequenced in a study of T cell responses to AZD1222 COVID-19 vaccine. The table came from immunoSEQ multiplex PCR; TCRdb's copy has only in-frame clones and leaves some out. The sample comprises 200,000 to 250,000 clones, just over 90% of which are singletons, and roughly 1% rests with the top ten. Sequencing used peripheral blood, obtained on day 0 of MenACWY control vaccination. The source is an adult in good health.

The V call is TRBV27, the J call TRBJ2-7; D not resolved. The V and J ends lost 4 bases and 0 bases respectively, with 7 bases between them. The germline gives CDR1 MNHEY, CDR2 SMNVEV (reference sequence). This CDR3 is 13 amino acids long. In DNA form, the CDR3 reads TGTGCCAGCAGTTATACAAGCTCCTACGAGCAGTACTTC. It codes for CASSYTSSYEQYF.

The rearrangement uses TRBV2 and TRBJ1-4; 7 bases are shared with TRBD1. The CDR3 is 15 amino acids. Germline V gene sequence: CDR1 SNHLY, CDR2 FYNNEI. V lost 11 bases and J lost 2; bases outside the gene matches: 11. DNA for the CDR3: TGTGCCGGATGGGTTAGGGGGCCCACTAATGAAAAACTGTTTTTT. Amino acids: CAGWVRGPTNEKLFF.

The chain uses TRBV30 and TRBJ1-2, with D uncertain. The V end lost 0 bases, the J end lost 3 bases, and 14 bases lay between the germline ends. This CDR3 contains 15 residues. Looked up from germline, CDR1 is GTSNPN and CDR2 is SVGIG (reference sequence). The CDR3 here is CAWSVRDRWDYGYTF. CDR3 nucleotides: TGTGCCTGGAGTGTACGGGATCGGTGGGACTATGGCTACACCTTC.

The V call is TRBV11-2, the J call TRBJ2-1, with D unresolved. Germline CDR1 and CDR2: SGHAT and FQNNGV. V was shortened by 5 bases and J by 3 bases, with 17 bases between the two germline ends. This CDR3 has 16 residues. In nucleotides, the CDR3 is TGTGCCAGCAGCGCACGGTTGGCGACGCTCTACAATGAGCAGTTCTTC. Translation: CASSARLATLYNEQFF.

CDR3 sequence reads: CASSYGTGGSTEAFF. DNA of the CDR3: TGTGCCAGCTCCTACGGGACAGGGGGCAGTACTGAAGCTTTCTTT. The chain has TRBV18 and TRBJ1-1; 12 bases are shared with TRBD1. This CDR3 is built from 15 residues. V dropped 6 bases and J dropped 5; count of bases not matched to a gene: 7. The germline V gene encodes CDR1 KGHSH and CDR2 LQKENI.